Listed below are T cell receptor beta chains from one sample, sequenced in a study of regulatory T cells in long-lasting Graves disease. MiXCR, run by TCRdb on the multiplex PCR reads, gives a single entry per CDR3 protein. The repertoire holds around 450,000 distinct CDR3 sequences, with around 15% as singletons. These data also featured in a second study, about T cells in Graves' hyperthyroidism and ophthalmopathy.

This material consisted of peripheral blood mononuclear cells (PBMCs), taken at new diagnosis, from a patient treated with antithyroid drugs. These receptors were collected from a middle-aged man with Graves disease. Both conserved end residues are part of each CDR3. A D gene is named only where the DNA matches it firmly. A row's size may be missing; if present it is once, few, many or a size class.

V: TRBV30; size: many; length: 14; D: NA; J: TRBJ2-1; CDR3: CAWSAGRNYNEQFF; DNA: TGTGCCTGGAGCGCGGGACGGAACTACAATGAGCAGTTCTTC
V: TRBV28; size: NA; length: 15; D: NA; J: TRBJ2-4; CDR3: CASSLRGLSKNIQYF; DNA: TGTGCCAGCAGTTTGAGGGGCTTGTCCAAAAACATTCAGTACTTC
V: TRBV2; size: many; length: 14; D: TRBD1; J: TRBJ2-3; CDR3: CASRLGQVGDTQYF; DNA: TGTGCCAGCAGGCTCGGACAGGTGGGAGATACGCAGTATTTT
V: TRBV6-2/TRBV6-3; size: NA; length: 14; D: NA; J: TRBJ1-1; CDR3: CASVGGTMFSEAFF; DNA: TGTGCCAGCGTCGGCGGGACAATGTTCTCTGAAGCTTTCTTT
V: TRBV29-1; size: many; length: 14; D: NA; J: TRBJ2-3; CDR3: CSVVGGRGTDTQYF; DNA: TGCAGCGTTGTCGGAGGGCGGGGCACAGATACGCAGTATTTT
V: TRBV28; size: many; length: 14; D: NA; J: TRBJ1-1; CDR3: CASRWGALNTEAFF; DNA: TGTGCCAGCAGATGGGGGGCGTTGAACACTGAAGCTTTCTTT
V: TRBV20-1; size: NA; length: 14; D: TRBD2; J: TRBJ2-5; CDR3: CSARVAGVGETQYF; DNA: TGCAGTGCTAGAGTAGCGGGAGTGGGGGAGACCCAGTACTTC
V: TRBV3-1; size: NA; length: 16; D: NA; J: TRBJ2-5; CDR3: CASSKTPGPPPETQYF; DNA: TGTGCCAGCAGCAAAACCCCGGGCCCCCCACCAGAGACCCAGTACTTC
V: TRBV6-1; size: NA; length: 14; D: TRBD2; J: TRBJ2-7; CDR3: CASSEGRGGLEQYF; DNA: TGTGCCAGCAGCGAGGGAAGGGGAGGGCTCGAGCAGTACTTC
V: TRBV29-1; size: NA; length: 12; D: TRBD2; J: TRBJ2-3; CDR3: CSVGLASDTQYF; DNA: TGCAGCGTAGGACTAGCGTCAGATACGCAGTATTTT
V: TRBV28; size: many; length: 12; D: NA; J: TRBJ2-7; CDR3: CASSPWRYEQYF; DNA: TGTGCCAGCAGTCCATGGAGGTACGAGCAGTACTTC
V: TRBV13; size: many; length: 11; D: NA; J: TRBJ2-7; CDR3: CASSPGDEQYF; DNA: TGTGCCAGCAGCCCCGGGGACGAGCAGTACTTC
V: TRBV12-3/TRBV12-4; size: NA; length: 16; D: NA; J: TRBJ2-7; CDR3: CASSSISRSPRYEQYF; DNA: TGTGCCAGCAGTTCTATCTCTCGGTCCCCCCGCTACGAGCAGTACTTC
V: TRBV3-1; size: few; length: 17; D: NA; J: TRBJ2-6; CDR3: CASSQVRSSFGANVLTF; DNA: TGTGCCAGCAGCCAAGTAAGATCATCGTTTGGGGCCAACGTCCTGACTTTC
V: TRBV27; size: few; length: 12; D: NA; J: TRBJ2-3; CDR3: CASADRTDTQYF; DNA: TGTGCCAGCGCGGACCGCACAGATACGCAGTATTTT
V: TRBV28; size: few; length: 14; D: NA; J: TRBJ1-2; CDR3: CASTIWGGKYGYTF; DNA: TGTGCCAGCACCATATGGGGGGGCAAGTATGGCTACACCTTC
V: TRBV20-1; size: NA; length: 14; D: NA; J: TRBJ2-3; CDR3: CSARDSRETDTQYF; DNA: TGCAGTGCTAGAGACAGTCGAGAAACAGATACGCAGTATTTT
V: TRBV2; size: many; length: 15; D: TRBD2; J: TRBJ2-7; CDR3: CASSGGGRWSYEQYF; DNA: TGTGCCAGCAGTGGGGGCGGGAGGTGGTCCTACGAGCAGTACTTC
V: TRBV20-1; size: NA; length: 13; D: NA; J: TRBJ2-5; CDR3: CSARRVDREVQYF; DNA: TGCAGTGCTAGAAGAGTTGACAGGGAGGTTCAGTACTTC
V: TRBV3-1; size: many; length: 11; D: NA; J: TRBJ1-1; CDR3: CASRYGLEAFF; DNA: TGTGCCAGCAGGTACGGTCTTGAAGCTTTCTTT
V: TRBV3-1; size: many; length: 14; D: TRBD2; J: TRBJ2-7; CDR3: CASSPSGKGYEQYF; DNA: TGTGCCAGCAGCCCTAGCGGGAAGGGATACGAGCAGTACTTC
V: TRBV12-3/TRBV12-4; size: many; length: 15; D: NA; J: TRBJ1-5; CDR3: CASKNRPGSNQPQHF; DNA: TGTGCCAGCAAAAACCGCCCGGGGAGCAATCAGCCCCAGCATTTT
V: TRBV15; size: NA; length: 15; D: TRBD2; J: TRBJ2-3; CDR3: CATSRGGTGGDTQYF; DNA: TGTGCCACCAGCAGAGGAGGGACGGGGGGGGATACGCAGTATTTT
V: TRBV6-2/TRBV6-3; size: many; length: 14; D: NA; J: TRBJ2-7; CDR3: CASSYTGTSYEQYF; DNA: TGTGCCAGCAGTTACACCGGGACATCCTACGAGCAGTACTTC
V: TRBV11-2; size: NA; length: 21; D: TRBD2; J: TRBJ2-1; CDR3: CASSLEAGRASGRVGDNEQFF; DNA: TGTGCCAGCAGCTTAGAGGCGGGGAGGGCTAGCGGGAGGGTGGGTGATAATGAGCAGTTCTTC
V: TRBV5-1; size: NA; length: 16; D: TRBD2; J: TRBJ2-5; CDR3: CASSLEGTSGSETQYF; DNA: TGCGCCAGCAGCTTGGAAGGGACTAGCGGGAGCGAGACCCAGTACTTC
V: TRBV2; size: many; length: 15; D: TRBD1; J: TRBJ2-5; CDR3: CATRGRDRARETQYF; DNA: TGTGCCACCCGAGGCCGGGACAGGGCTCGGGAGACCCAGTACTTC
V: TRBV2; size: few; length: 14; D: TRBD2; J: TRBJ2-1; CDR3: CASSPGLGFYEQFF; DNA: TGTGCCAGCAGCCCGGGACTAGGATTCTATGAGCAGTTCTTC
V: TRBV6-1; size: NA; length: 11; D: NA; J: TRBJ1-1; CDR3: CASVTGAEAFF; DNA: TGTGCCAGCGTAACAGGAGCTGAAGCTTTCTTT
V: TRBV5-1; size: many; length: 12; D: NA; J: TRBJ2-1; CDR3: CASSFEGHEQFF; DNA: TGCGCCAGCAGCTTTGAGGGGCATGAGCAGTTCTTC
V: TRBV3-1; size: many; length: 13; D: NA; J: TRBJ1-6; CDR3: CASSLEGRSPLHF; DNA: TGTGCCAGCAGCCTGGAGGGGAGATCACCCCTCCACTTT
V: TRBV11-2; size: many; length: 14; D: NA; J: TRBJ2-3; CDR3: CASSLVGSSDTQYF; DNA: TGTGCCAGCAGCTTAGTCGGGAGTTCTGATACGCAGTATTTT
V: TRBV5-1; size: NA; length: 15; D: TRBD1; J: TRBJ2-3; CDR3: CASSLQGQSTDTQYF; DNA: TGCGCCAGCAGCTTGCAGGGACAGAGCACAGATACGCAGTATTTT
V: TRBV12-5; size: many; length: 17; D: NA; J: TRBJ2-1; CDR3: CASDSLRGDSSYNEQFF; DNA: TGTGCTAGTGACTCACTCAGGGGGGATAGCTCCTACAATGAGCAGTTCTTC
V: TRBV11-3; size: many; length: 15; D: NA; J: TRBJ2-7; CDR3: CASSRNTRGAYEQYF; DNA: TGTGCCAGCAGCCGGAATACTAGGGGGGCCTACGAGCAGTACTTC
V: TRBV10-3; size: NA; length: 15; D: TRBD2; J: TRBJ2-1; CDR3: CAISALAGSYNEQFF; DNA: TGTGCCATCAGCGCTCTAGCGGGTTCCTACAATGAGCAGTTCTTC
V: TRBV27; size: many; length: 18; D: NA; J: TRBJ2-7; CDR3: CASSFPLPRFWRPYEQYF; DNA: TGTGCCAGCAGTTTCCCCCTCCCCAGGTTCTGGCGGCCCTACGAGCAGTACTTC
V: TRBV30; size: many; length: 11; D: NA; J: TRBJ1-1; CDR3: CAWSGVSEAFF; DNA: TGTGCCTGGAGTGGAGTATCGGAAGCTTTCTTT
V: TRBV20-1; size: many; length: 18; D: NA; J: TRBJ2-7; CDR3: CSARAPNRAGGTTGEQYF; DNA: TGCAGTGCTAGAGCCCCCAATCGGGCGGGCGGGACCACGGGGGAGCAGTACTTC
V: TRBV5-1; size: many; length: 17; D: TRBD2; J: TRBJ2-3; CDR3: CASSPWRTGGGTDTQYF; DNA: TGCGCCAGCAGCCCCTGGCGGACGGGAGGCGGCACAGATACGCAGTATTTT
V: TRBV12-3/TRBV12-4; size: few; length: 14; D: NA; J: TRBJ2-7; CDR3: CASSLSRSLVEQYF; DNA: TGTGCCAGCAGTTTGTCTAGATCTTTGGTCGAGCAGTACTTC
V: TRBV2; size: NA; length: 16; D: NA; J: TRBJ2-1; CDR3: CASSAPRDSSFNEQFF; DNA: TGTGCCAGCAGTGCCCCCCGGGACTCCTCTTTCAATGAGCAGTTCTTC
V: TRBV28; size: many; length: 15; D: TRBD1; J: TRBJ2-7; CDR3: CASSLLAGGLWEQYF; DNA: TGTGCCAGCAGTTTATTGGCAGGGGGCCTTTGGGAGCAGTACTTC
V: TRBV28; size: many; length: 14; D: NA; J: TRBJ1-1; CDR3: CASTFSRDLTEAFF; DNA: TGTGCCAGCACCTTTTCCCGCGACCTGACTGAAGCTTTCTTT
V: TRBV7-3; size: many; length: 16; D: TRBD1; J: TRBJ2-1; CDR3: CASSLTGQVGGNEQFF; DNA: TGTGCCAGCAGCTTAACTGGACAGGTTGGGGGCAATGAGCAGTTCTTC
V: TRBV6-2/TRBV6-3; size: many; length: 18; D: NA; J: TRBJ2-1; CDR3: CASSYSNPRTRAYNEQFF; DNA: TGTGCCAGCAGTTACTCGAACCCACGGACAAGAGCCTACAATGAGCAGTTCTTC
V: TRBV4-1; size: NA; length: 14; D: TRBD2; J: TRBJ2-2; CDR3: CASGLAGGTGELFF; DNA: TGCGCCAGCGGGCTAGCGGGGGGCACCGGGGAGCTGTTTTTT
V: TRBV6-5; size: many; length: 16; D: TRBD1; J: TRBJ2-2; CDR3: CASSYGQGASLGELFF; DNA: TGTGCCAGCAGTTATGGACAGGGGGCTTCGCTCGGGGAGCTGTTTTTT
V: TRBV6-2/TRBV6-3; size: NA; length: 14; D: NA; J: TRBJ1-5; CDR3: CASSYSTGSQPQHF; DNA: TGTGCCAGCAGTTACTCGACAGGTTCTCAGCCCCAGCATTTT
V: TRBV20-1; size: few; length: 14; D: NA; J: TRBJ2-7; CDR3: CSAARGRVYYEQYF; DNA: TGCAGTGCTGCCCGCGGAAGAGTATACTACGAGCAGTACTTC
V: TRBV2; size: many; length: 13; D: NA; J: TRBJ2-7; CDR3: CASSVLAPYEQYF; DNA: TGTGCCAGCAGTGTTCTGGCCCCCTACGAGCAGTACTTC
V: TRBV28; size: many; length: 13; D: NA; J: TRBJ2-7; CDR3: CASSLFGPAEQYF; DNA: TGTGCCAGCAGTTTATTTGGGCCAGCCGAGCAGTACTTC